Listed below are T cell receptor beta chains from one sample, sequenced in a study of shared clonotypes between healthy human individuals. Clones were sequenced by immunoSEQ multiplex PCR, and TCRdb holds only the in-frame ones, with some missing. The sample contains millions of clones, around nine tenths of which appear only once. Sequenced: naive CD4+ T cells sorted from blood. These receptors were taken from a man aged 18 to 29 in good health. Each CDR3 is given with its conserved first and last residue. The D gene is left open where the match is weak. Rows may omit the clone size; those that give it use once, few, many or a size class.

j_gene: TRBJ1-1; abundance: NA; d_gene: NA; v_gene: TRBV6-1; CDR3nt: TGTGCCAGCAGCCCCAGAAGGGGGTCGGACACTGAAGCTTTCTTT; CDR3aa: CASSPRRGSDTEAFF
j_gene: TRBJ1-5; abundance: NA; d_gene: NA; v_gene: TRBV28; CDR3nt: TGTGCCAGCAGTTCACATCTATTAGGGGGCAATCAGCCCCAGCATTTT; CDR3aa: CASSSHLLGGNQPQHF
j_gene: TRBJ1-4; abundance: NA; d_gene: NA; v_gene: TRBV9; CDR3nt: TGTGCCAGCAGTGGGGGGCGAGACGAAAAACTGTTTTTT; CDR3aa: CASSGGRDEKLFF
j_gene: TRBJ2-2; abundance: NA; d_gene: NA; v_gene: TRBV2; CDR3nt: TGTGCCAGCAGTGACCTTACCAACACCGGGGAGCTGTTTTTT; CDR3aa: CASSDLTNTGELFF
j_gene: TRBJ2-7; abundance: NA; d_gene: TRBD1; v_gene: TRBV10-3; CDR3nt: TGTGCCATCAGTGAGGACAGGGGGCCTCCCAAATACGAGCAGTACTTC; CDR3aa: CAISEDRGPPKYEQYF
j_gene: TRBJ1-2; abundance: NA; d_gene: NA; v_gene: TRBV9; CDR3nt: TGTGCCAGCAGCGTACTTTCTAACTATGGCTACACCTTC; CDR3aa: CASSVLSNYGYTF
j_gene: TRBJ2-3; abundance: NA; d_gene: NA; v_gene: TRBV4-1; CDR3nt: TGCGCCAGCAGCAGACAGGTGACCCCTAGCACAGATACGCAGTATTTT; CDR3aa: CASSRQVTPSTDTQYF
j_gene: TRBJ2-2; abundance: NA; d_gene: NA; v_gene: TRBV11-2; CDR3nt: TGTGCCAGCAGCTTACCACACTCCACCACGAACACCGGGGAGCTGTTTTTT; CDR3aa: CASSLPHSTTNTGELFF
j_gene: TRBJ1-1; abundance: NA; d_gene: TRBD1; v_gene: TRBV5-1; CDR3nt: TGCGCCAGCAGCTTGGACGCGGCAGGGGGAACTGAAGCTTTCTTT; CDR3aa: CASSLDAAGGTEAFF
j_gene: TRBJ2-2; abundance: NA; d_gene: TRBD2; v_gene: TRBV6-1; CDR3nt: TGTGCCAGCAGTCAAGGGACTAGCGGGGGGGCAAGCACCGGGGAGCTGTTTTTT; CDR3aa: CASSQGTSGGASTGELFF
j_gene: TRBJ2-1; abundance: NA; d_gene: NA; v_gene: TRBV28; CDR3nt: TGTGCCAGCAGTTTACAGGGGAATGAGCAGTTCTTC; CDR3aa: CASSLQGNEQFF
j_gene: TRBJ1-4; abundance: NA; d_gene: NA; v_gene: TRBV10-3; CDR3nt: TGTGCCATCAGCCAAGGGGAGGGAGGTGAAAAACTGTTTTTT; CDR3aa: CAISQGEGGEKLFF
j_gene: TRBJ1-1; abundance: NA; d_gene: NA; v_gene: TRBV18; CDR3nt: TGTGCCAGCTCACCATCGGGGGGCAACACTGAAGCTTTCTTT; CDR3aa: CASSPSGGNTEAFF
j_gene: TRBJ1-3; abundance: once; d_gene: NA; v_gene: TRBV20-1; CDR3nt: TGCAGTGCGGCAAACGGGGACACCATATATTTT; CDR3aa: CSAANGDTIYF
j_gene: TRBJ2-7; abundance: NA; d_gene: TRBD1; v_gene: TRBV28; CDR3nt: TGTGCCAGCAGTTTATCGGGGACAGGCTCTCTCGAGCAGTACTTC; CDR3aa: CASSLSGTGSLEQYF
j_gene: TRBJ2-5; abundance: NA; d_gene: TRBD1; v_gene: TRBV11-2; CDR3nt: TGTGCCAGCGGCCCAGTGGGACAGGACGGGGAGACCCAGTACTTC; CDR3aa: CASGPVGQDGETQYF
j_gene: TRBJ1-1; abundance: NA; d_gene: NA; v_gene: TRBV5-4; CDR3nt: TGTGCCAGCAGCTTAATGGGACCAAACACTGAAGCTTTCTTT; CDR3aa: CASSLMGPNTEAFF
j_gene: TRBJ2-3; abundance: once; d_gene: NA; v_gene: TRBV7-9; CDR3nt: TGTGCCAGCAGCTTAGTTCAGGGATGGAGCACAGATACGCAGTATTTT; CDR3aa: CASSLVQGWSTDTQYF
j_gene: TRBJ1-6; abundance: NA; d_gene: NA; v_gene: TRBV10-2; CDR3nt: TGCGCCAGCAGTGAGGTACGCCTGAATAATTCACCCCTCCACTTT; CDR3aa: CASSEVRLNNSPLHF
j_gene: TRBJ2-1; abundance: NA; d_gene: TRBD2; v_gene: TRBV25-1; CDR3nt: TGTGCCAGCAGTGAAGGAGGCGGGAGGGCCGGAAATGAGCAGTTCTTC; CDR3aa: CASSEGGGRAGNEQFF
j_gene: TRBJ2-7; abundance: NA; d_gene: TRBD2; v_gene: TRBV29-1; CDR3nt: TGCAGCGTTGAAAGCCCTAGCGGGAGCTACGAGCAGTACTTC; CDR3aa: CSVESPSGSYEQYF
j_gene: TRBJ2-1; abundance: NA; d_gene: NA; v_gene: TRBV6-5; CDR3nt: TGTGCCAGCAGCCGCACTTCGTCGAATGAGCAGTTCTTC; CDR3aa: CASSRTSSNEQFF
j_gene: TRBJ1-6; abundance: NA; d_gene: NA; v_gene: TRBV18; CDR3nt: TGTGCCAGCTCACCACCGCAGGGAGGATGGAATTCACCCCTCCACTTT; CDR3aa: CASSPPQGGWNSPLHF
j_gene: TRBJ2-5; abundance: NA; d_gene: NA; v_gene: TRBV18; CDR3nt: TGTGCCAGCTCACCTTTCCTTGGAGAGACCCAGTACTTC; CDR3aa: CASSPFLGETQYF
j_gene: TRBJ2-2; abundance: NA; d_gene: NA; v_gene: TRBV5-1; CDR3nt: TGCGCCAGCAGCCCCAGGGTTTTGGCGAACACCGGGGAGCTGTTTTTT; CDR3aa: CASSPRVLANTGELFF
j_gene: TRBJ2-1; abundance: NA; d_gene: NA; v_gene: TRBV5-4; CDR3nt: TGTGCCAGCAGCTGGGGAACCGGGACGGAGAATGAGCAGTTCTTC; CDR3aa: CASSWGTGTENEQFF
j_gene: TRBJ2-3; abundance: NA; d_gene: NA; v_gene: TRBV5-1; CDR3nt: TGCGCCAGCAGCCTGGGCAGAAGCACAGATACGCAGTATTTT; CDR3aa: CASSLGRSTDTQYF
j_gene: TRBJ2-7; abundance: NA; d_gene: TRBD1; v_gene: TRBV7-9; CDR3nt: TGTGCCAGCAGCTTTTCAGGGGGCCAGCAGTACTTC; CDR3aa: CASSFSGGQQYF
j_gene: TRBJ2-1; abundance: NA; d_gene: TRBD1; v_gene: TRBV2; CDR3nt: TGTGCCAGCGTTGGACAGGGGGTTTACAATGAGCAGTTCTTC; CDR3aa: CASVGQGVYNEQFF
j_gene: TRBJ1-2; abundance: NA; d_gene: NA; v_gene: TRBV7-9; CDR3nt: TGTGCCAGCAGCTTCAGTCTGGCCACTAACTATGGCTACACCTTC; CDR3aa: CASSFSLATNYGYTF
j_gene: TRBJ2-3; abundance: NA; d_gene: TRBD2; v_gene: TRBV7-9; CDR3nt: TGTGCCAGCAGCTTACTTCTAGCGGGAGTATTGGTCGCAGATACGCAGTATTTT; CDR3aa: CASSLLLAGVLVADTQYF
j_gene: TRBJ1-1; abundance: NA; d_gene: NA; v_gene: TRBV5-5; CDR3nt: TGTGCCAGCAGCTTGGTCCCAAAGAACACTGAAGCTTTCTTT; CDR3aa: CASSLVPKNTEAFF
j_gene: TRBJ2-7; abundance: NA; d_gene: NA; v_gene: TRBV18; CDR3nt: TGTGCCAGCTCACCCCAAAATATCGGTTCCCACGAGCAGTACTTC; CDR3aa: CASSPQNIGSHEQYF
j_gene: TRBJ2-5; abundance: NA; d_gene: TRBD2; v_gene: TRBV28; CDR3nt: TGTGCCAGCAGCCTAGCGGGGGCCGAGACCCAGTACTTC; CDR3aa: CASSLAGAETQYF
j_gene: TRBJ1-4; abundance: NA; d_gene: NA; v_gene: TRBV6-5; CDR3nt: TGTGCCAGCAGTACCGGGTTGAGGGAAAAACTGTTTTTT; CDR3aa: CASSTGLREKLFF
j_gene: TRBJ1-1; abundance: NA; d_gene: NA; v_gene: TRBV5-1; CDR3nt: TGCGCCAGCAGCTTGGGACGGAGAAACACTGAAGCTTTCTTT; CDR3aa: CASSLGRRNTEAFF
j_gene: TRBJ2-1; abundance: NA; d_gene: NA; v_gene: TRBV15; CDR3nt: TGTGCCACCAGCAGAGTAGGCAATGAGCAGTTCTTC; CDR3aa: CATSRVGNEQFF